This T cell receptor (beta chain) originates from a study of T cell repertoires in cytomegalovirus infection. Via MiXCR, TCRdb re-called the reads, giving one row per CDR3 protein. The repertoire has some 800,000 distinct CDR3 sequences, approximately 32% of them found once; the top ten carry roughly 12%. The table lists this clonotype with a few counts. No antigen is known for it. At one end, the junction sequence differs from germline, possibly due to a read error. CDR1 and CDR2 from the germline V gene are LNHNV and YYDKDF (reference sequence). The CDR3 is 19 amino acids. The TCR sequence derives from a human donor in good health (CMV status not recorded). Some clones in this sample may be carry-over from other donors' samples. The V and J genes are TRBV15 and TRBJ2-6; TRBD1 or TRBD2 may be the D gene (5 bases each). This specimen was cultured CD8+ T cells from PBMCs, taken from culture after CMV antigen stimulation. The DNA for the CDR3 is TGTGCCACCAGCAGAGATTTGGGGGTCCTTCCTACTGGAGCCAACGTCCTGACTTTC. This encodes CATSRDLGVLPTGANVLTF.